This passage covers 6 T cell receptor beta chains from one sample sequenced in a study of T cells in Graves' hyperthyroidism and ophthalmopathy. Amplified regions were TCR beta CDR3 sequences from RNA transcripts. The HTBI primer set was used in a first-round RT-PCR of the TCR CDR3. Each CDR3 protein is one row after TCRdb ran MiXCR on the multiplex PCR reads. The sample carries around 420,000 distinct CDR3 sequences, about 15% recorded once. Sequenced: blood. These receptors were taken from a woman between 18 and 29 years old with Graves' hyperthyroidism.

This clonotype was found many times. This sequence joins TRBV6-1 and TRBJ1-1; D gene unclear. The CDR3 contains 14 residues. V was trimmed by 3 bases and J by 0 bases, leaving 8 bases between them. Germline loops: CDR1 MNHNS, CDR2 SASEGT. CDR3 nucleotide sequence: TGTGCCAGCAGTGAGTACGATTTGAACACTGAAGCTTTCTTT. This translates into CASSEYDLNTEAFF.

The chain employs TRBV4-1 and TRBJ2-5; 10 bases agree with TRBD2. From germline, CDR1 is MGHRA and CDR2 YSYEKL. The CDR3 has 16 residues. V lost 4 bases to trimming and J lost 1 base; unmatched junction nucleotides: 6. This chain's CDR3 is CASSPHERGGQETQYF. CDR3 nucleotides: TGCGCCAGCAGCCCCCACGAGCGGGGGGGCCAAGAGACCCAGTACTTC.

This clonotype appeared many times. The chain is built from TRBV7-2 and TRBJ1-2; D is uncertain. Germline-derived CDR1 and CDR2 are SGHTA and FQGNSA. The CDR3 has 15 amino acids. The V and J ends lost 2 bases and 4 bases respectively, with 14 bases between them. The CDR3 here is CASSLRTGGIYGYTF. CDR3 nucleotides: TGTGCCAGCAGCTTACGTACGGGAGGGATCTATGGCTACACCTTC. Full variable domain (rest looked up from reference TRBV7-2 and TRBJ1-2): GAGVSQSPSNKVTEKGKDVELRCDPISGHTALYWYRQSLGQGLEFLIYFQGNSAPDKSGLPSDRFSAERTGGSVSTLTIQRTQQEDSAVYLCASSLRTGGIYGYTFGSGTRLTVV.

This clonotype has a handful of counts. The chain combines TRBV29-1 with TRBJ2-1; the match to TRBD2 covers 10 bases. The CDR3 sequence is 12 residues long. CDR1 and CDR2 (germline): SQVTM, ANQGSEA. The junction had 4 bases not matched to a gene; V was cut back by 7 bases and J by 7 bases. CDR3 nucleotide sequence: TGCAGCGCCGTGACTAGCGGGAATGAGCAGTTCTTC. Its protein is CSAVTSGNEQFF.

In this sample, this clonotype turned up a few times. The chain is built from TRBV6-1 and TRBJ2-4; perhaps TRBD2 as D (5 bases). Trimming stripped 6 bases from V and 1 base from J, with 7 bases between. Germline V gene data show CDR1 as MNHNS and CDR2 as SASEGT. The CDR3 is made up of 13 amino acids. CDR3 region: CASSSGAKNIQYF. In nucleotides, the CDR3 is TGTGCCAGCAGCAGCGGTGCCAAAAACATTCAGTACTTC.

This clonotype was recorded at least ten times. The chain joins TRBV6-1 to TRBJ1-1, with a weak D call TRBD1 (5 bases). The germline CDR1 and CDR2 sequences are MNHNS and SASEGT. CDR3 length: 15 residues. Trimming took off 9 bases at V and 0 bases at J, with 17 bases between the two ends. CDR3 residues: CASLPGRSMNTEAFF. The CDR3 coding sequence is TGTGCCAGTCTGCCGGGACGGAGCATGAACACTGAAGCTTTCTTT.